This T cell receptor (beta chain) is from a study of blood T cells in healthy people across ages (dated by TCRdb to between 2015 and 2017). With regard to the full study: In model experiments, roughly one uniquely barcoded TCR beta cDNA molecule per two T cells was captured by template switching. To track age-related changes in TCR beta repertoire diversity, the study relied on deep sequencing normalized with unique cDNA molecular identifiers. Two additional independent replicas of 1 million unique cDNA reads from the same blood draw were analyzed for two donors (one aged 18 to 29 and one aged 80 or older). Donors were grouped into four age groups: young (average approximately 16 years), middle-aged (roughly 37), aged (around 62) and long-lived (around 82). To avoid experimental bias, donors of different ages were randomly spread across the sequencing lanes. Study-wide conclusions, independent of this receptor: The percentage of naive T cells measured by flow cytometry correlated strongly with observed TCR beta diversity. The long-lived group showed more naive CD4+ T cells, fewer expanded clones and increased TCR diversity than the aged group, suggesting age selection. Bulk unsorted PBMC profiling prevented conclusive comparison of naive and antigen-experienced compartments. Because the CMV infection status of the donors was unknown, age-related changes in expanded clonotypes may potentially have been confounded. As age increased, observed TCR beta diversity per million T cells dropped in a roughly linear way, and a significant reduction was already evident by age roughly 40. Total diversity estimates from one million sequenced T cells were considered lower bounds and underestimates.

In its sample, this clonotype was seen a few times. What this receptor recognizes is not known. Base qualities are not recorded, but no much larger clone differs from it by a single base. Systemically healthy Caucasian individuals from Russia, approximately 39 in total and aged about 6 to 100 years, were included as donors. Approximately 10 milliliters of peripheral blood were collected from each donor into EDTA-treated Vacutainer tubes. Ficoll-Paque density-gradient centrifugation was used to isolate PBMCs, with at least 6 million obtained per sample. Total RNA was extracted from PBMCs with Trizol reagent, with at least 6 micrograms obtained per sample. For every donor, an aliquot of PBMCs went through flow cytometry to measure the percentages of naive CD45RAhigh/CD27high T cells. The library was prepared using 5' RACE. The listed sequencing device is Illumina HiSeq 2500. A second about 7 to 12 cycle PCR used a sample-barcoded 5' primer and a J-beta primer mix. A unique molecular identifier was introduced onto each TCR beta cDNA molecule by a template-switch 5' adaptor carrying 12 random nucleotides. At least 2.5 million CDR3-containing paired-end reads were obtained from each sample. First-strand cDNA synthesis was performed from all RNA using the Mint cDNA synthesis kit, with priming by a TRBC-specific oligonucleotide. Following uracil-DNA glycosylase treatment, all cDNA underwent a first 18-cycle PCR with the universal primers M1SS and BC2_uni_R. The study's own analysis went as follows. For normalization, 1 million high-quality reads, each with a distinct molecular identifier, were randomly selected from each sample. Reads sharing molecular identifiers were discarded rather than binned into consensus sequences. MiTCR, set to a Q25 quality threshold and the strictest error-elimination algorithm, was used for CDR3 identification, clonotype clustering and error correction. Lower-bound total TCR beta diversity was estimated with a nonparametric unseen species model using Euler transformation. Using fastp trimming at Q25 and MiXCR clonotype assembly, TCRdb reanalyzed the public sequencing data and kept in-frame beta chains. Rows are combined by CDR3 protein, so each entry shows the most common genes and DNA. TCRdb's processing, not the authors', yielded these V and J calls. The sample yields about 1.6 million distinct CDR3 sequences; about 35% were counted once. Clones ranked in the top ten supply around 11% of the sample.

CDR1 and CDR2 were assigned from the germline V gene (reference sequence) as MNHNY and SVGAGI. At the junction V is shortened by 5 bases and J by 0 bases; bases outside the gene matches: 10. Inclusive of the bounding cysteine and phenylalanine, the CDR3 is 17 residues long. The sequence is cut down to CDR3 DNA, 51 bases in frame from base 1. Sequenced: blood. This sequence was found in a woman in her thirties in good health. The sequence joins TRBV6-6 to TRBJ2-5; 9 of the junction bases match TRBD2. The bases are TGTGCCAGCAGTCAAAGTCGACTAGCGGCGTACCAAGAGACCCAGTACTTC. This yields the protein CASSQSRLAAYQETQYF.